The entry below describes one T cell receptor beta chain. Its antigen is as yet unknown. Unique molecular identifiers were used to barcode this TCRbeta library. Using its own MiXCR run on the PCR reads, TCRdb lists one record per CDR3 protein. The table shows some 600,000 distinct CDR3 sequences, with roughly 13% occurring only once. These data are taken from a study of T-cell reconstitution after alpha-beta-depleted transplantation in children. Notes on the study in general: By about two months after transplant, alpha-beta T cells reportedly arose from several hundred graft clones that had expanded. The authors attributed T-cell counts and diversity one year after transplant mostly to newly produced T cells. Some patients owed their high day-60 TCRbeta diversity to surviving recipient T cells and thymic progenitors.

This receptor was obtained from a male patient under 18 who had a stem cell transplant for acute myeloid leukemia, so the T cells may come from the graft donor. The material sequenced was PBMCs, mostly from graft donor cells, taken 360 days after TCRalphabeta/CD19-depleted stem cell transplant.

The CDR3: CASSSGTSVLVNYEQFF. DNA for the CDR3: TGTGCCAGCAGTTCCGGGACTAGCGTCTTAGTGAATTATGAGCAGTTCTTC. V gene TRBV28 combines with J gene TRBJ2-1; 10 nucleotides align to TRBD2. The V and J ends lost 4 bases and 8 bases, in that order; junction bases with no gene match: 14. Germline CDR1 is MDHEN and CDR2 is SYDVKM. This CDR3 is built from 17 residues.